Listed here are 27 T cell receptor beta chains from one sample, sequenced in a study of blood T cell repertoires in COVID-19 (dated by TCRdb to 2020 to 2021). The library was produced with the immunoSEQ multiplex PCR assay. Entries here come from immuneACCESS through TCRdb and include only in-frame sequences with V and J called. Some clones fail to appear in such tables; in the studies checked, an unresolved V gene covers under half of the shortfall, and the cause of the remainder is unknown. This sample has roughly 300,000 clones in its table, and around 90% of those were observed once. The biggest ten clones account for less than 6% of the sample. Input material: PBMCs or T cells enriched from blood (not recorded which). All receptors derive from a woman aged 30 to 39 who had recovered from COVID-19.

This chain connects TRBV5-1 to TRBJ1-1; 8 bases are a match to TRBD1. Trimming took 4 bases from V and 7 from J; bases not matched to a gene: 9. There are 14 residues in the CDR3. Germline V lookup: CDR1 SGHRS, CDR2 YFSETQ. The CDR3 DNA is TGCGCCAGCAGCGACCCGACAGGGGATAATGAAGCTTTCTTT. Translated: CASSDPTGDNEAFF.

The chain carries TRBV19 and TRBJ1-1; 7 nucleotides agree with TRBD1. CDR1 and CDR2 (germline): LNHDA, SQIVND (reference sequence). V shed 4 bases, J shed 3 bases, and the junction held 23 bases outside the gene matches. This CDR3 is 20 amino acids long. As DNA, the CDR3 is TGTGCCAGTAGTACTCCCAACCTAGACAGGGCAGGTTGGGGGGACACTGAAGCTTTCTTT. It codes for CASSTPNLDRAGWGDTEAFF.

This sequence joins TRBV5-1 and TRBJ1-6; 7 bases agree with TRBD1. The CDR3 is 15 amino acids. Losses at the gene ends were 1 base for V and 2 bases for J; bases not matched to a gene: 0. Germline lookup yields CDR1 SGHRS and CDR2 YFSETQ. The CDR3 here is CASSLRGPYNSPLHF. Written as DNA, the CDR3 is TGCGCCAGCAGCTTGAGGGGGCCCTATAATTCACCCCTCCACTTT.

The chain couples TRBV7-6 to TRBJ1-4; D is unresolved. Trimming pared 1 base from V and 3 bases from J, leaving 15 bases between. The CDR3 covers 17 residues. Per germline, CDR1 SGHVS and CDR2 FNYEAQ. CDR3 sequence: CASSLGGGGVANEKLFF. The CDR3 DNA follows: TGTGCCAGCAGCTTAGGCGGAGGCGGGGTAGCTAATGAAAAACTGTTTTTT.

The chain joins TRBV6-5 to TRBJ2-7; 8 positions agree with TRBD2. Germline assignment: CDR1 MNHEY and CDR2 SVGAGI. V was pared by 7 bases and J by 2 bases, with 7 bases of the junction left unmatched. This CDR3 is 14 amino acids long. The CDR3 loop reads CASTGGGTPYEQYF. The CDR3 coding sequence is TGTGCCAGCACTGGCGGGGGGACCCCCTACGAGCAGTACTTC.

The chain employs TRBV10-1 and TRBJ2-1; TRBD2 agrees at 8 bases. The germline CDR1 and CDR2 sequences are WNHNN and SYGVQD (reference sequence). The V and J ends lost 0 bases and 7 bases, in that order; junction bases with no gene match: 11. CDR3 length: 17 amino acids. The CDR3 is CASSESKFGRGANEQFF. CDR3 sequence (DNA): TGCGCCAGCAGTGAGTCGAAGTTCGGGAGGGGTGCGAATGAGCAGTTCTTC.

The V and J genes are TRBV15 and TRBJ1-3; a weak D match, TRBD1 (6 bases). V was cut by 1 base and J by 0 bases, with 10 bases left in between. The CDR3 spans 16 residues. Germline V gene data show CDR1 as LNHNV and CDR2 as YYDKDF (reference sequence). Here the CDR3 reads CATSRAGDGSGNTIYF. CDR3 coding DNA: TGTGCCACCAGCAGAGCAGGGGACGGCTCTGGAAACACCATATATTTT.

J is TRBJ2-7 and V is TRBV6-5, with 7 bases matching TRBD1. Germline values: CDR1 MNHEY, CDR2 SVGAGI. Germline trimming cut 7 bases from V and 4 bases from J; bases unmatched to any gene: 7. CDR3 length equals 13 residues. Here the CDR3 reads CASTTGFLYEQYF. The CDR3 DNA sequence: TGTGCCAGCACGACAGGGTTTCTGTACGAGCAGTACTTC.

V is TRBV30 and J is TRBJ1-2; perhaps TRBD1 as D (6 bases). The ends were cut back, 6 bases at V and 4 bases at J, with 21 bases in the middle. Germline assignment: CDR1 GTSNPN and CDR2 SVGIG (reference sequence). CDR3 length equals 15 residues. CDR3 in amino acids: CACQRGTGQLYGYTF. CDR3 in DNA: TGTGCCTGTCAAAGGGGAACAGGGCAACTCTATGGCTACACCTTC.

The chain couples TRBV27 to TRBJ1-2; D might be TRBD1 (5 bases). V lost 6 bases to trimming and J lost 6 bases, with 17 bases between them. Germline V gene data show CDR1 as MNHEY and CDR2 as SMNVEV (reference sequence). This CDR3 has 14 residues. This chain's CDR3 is CASRTAGRWDGYTF. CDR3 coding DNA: TGTGCCAGCAGGACTGCGGGGCGTTGGGATGGCTACACCTTC.

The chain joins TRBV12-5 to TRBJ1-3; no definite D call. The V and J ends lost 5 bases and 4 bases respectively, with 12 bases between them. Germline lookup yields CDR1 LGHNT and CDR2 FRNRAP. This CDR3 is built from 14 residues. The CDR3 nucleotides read TGTGCTAGTGGTCCCCGGGAGCTCGGAAACACCATATATTTT. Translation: CASGPRELGNTIYF.

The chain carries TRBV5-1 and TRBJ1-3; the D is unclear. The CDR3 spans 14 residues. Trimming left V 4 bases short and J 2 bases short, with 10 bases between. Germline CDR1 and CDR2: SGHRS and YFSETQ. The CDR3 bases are TGCGCCAGCAGCCAGACATCGGCTGGAAACACCATATATTTT. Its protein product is CASSQTSAGNTIYF.

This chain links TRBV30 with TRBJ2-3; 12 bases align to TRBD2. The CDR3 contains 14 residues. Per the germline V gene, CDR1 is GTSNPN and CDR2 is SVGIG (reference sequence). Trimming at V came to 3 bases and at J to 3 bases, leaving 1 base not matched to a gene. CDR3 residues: CAWSGLAGTDTQYF. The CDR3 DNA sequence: TGTGCCTGGAGCGGACTAGCGGGGACAGATACGCAGTATTTT.

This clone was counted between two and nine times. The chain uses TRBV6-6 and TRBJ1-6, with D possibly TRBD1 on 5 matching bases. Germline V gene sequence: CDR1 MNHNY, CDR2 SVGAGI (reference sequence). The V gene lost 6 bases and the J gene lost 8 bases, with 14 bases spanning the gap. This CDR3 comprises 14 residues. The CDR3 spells CASSLKGRDSPLHF. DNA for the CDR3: TGTGCCAGCAGCCTTAAGGGCAGGGATTCACCCCTCCACTTT.

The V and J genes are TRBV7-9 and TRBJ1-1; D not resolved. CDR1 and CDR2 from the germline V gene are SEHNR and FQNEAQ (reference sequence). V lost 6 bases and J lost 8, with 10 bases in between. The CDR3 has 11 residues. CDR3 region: CASRPRVEAFF. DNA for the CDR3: TGTGCCAGCAGGCCTCGAGTAGAAGCTTTCTTT.

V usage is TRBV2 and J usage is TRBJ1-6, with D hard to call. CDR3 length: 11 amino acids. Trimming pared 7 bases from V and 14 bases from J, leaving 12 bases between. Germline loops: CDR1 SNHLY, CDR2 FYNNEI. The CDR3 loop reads CASMAGSTLHF. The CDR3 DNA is TGTGCCAGCATGGCCGGGAGCACCCTCCACTTT. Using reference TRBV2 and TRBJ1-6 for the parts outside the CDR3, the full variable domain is EPEVTQTPSHQVTQMGQEVILRCVPISNHLYFYWYRQILGQKVEFLVSFYNNEISEKSEIFDDQFSVERPDGSNFTLKIRSTKLEDSAMYFCASMAGSTLHFGNGTRLTVT.

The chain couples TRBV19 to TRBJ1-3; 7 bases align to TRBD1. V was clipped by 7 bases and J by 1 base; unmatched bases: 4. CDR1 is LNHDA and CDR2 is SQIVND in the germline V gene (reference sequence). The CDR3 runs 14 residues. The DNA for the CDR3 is TGTGCCAGTAAGACGGACAGGTCTGGAAACACCATATATTTT. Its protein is CASKTDRSGNTIYF. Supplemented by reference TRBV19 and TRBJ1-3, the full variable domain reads DGGITQSPKYLFRKEGQNVTLSCEQNLNHDAMYWYRQDPGQGLRLIYYSQIVNDFQKGDIAEGYSVSREKKESFPLTVTSAQKNPTAFYLCASKTDRSGNTIYFGEGSWLTVV.

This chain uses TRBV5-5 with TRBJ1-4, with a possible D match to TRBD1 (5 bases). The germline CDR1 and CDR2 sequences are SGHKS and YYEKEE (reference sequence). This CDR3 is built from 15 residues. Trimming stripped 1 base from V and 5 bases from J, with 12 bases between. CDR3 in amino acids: CASSLTWAGNEKLFF. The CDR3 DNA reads TGTGCCAGCAGCTTGACTTGGGCAGGGAATGAAAAACTGTTTTTT.

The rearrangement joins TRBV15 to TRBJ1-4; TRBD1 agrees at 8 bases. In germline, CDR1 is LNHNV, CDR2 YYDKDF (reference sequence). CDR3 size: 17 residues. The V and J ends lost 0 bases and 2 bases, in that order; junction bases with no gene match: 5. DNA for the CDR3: TGTGCCACCAGCAGAGATAGGACAGGGAGTACTAATGAAAAACTGTTTTTT. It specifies CATSRDRTGSTNEKLFF.

In DNA form, the CDR3 reads TGCGCCAGCAGCTTAAGGACAGGGGACAATGAGCAGTTCTTC. Translating gives CASSLRTGDNEQFF. The rearrangement links TRBV5-1 to TRBJ2-1; 9 bases align to TRBD1. V was pared by 2 bases and J by 5 bases, with 2 bases of the junction left unmatched. The CDR3 runs to 14 residues. CDR1 and CDR2 (germline): SGHRS, YFSETQ. Supplemented by reference TRBV5-1 and TRBJ2-1, the full variable domain reads KAGVTQTPRYLIKTRGQQVTLSCSPISGHRSVSWYQQTPGQGLQFLFEYFSETQRNKGNFPGRFSGRQFSNSRSEMNVSTLELGDSALYLCASSLRTGDNEQFFGPGTRLTVL.

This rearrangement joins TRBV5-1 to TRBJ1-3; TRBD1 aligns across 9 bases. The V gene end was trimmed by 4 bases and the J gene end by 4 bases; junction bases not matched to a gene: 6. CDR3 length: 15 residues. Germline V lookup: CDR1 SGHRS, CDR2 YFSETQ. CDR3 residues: CASSPWDRAGNTIYF. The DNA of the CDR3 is TGCGCCAGCAGCCCCTGGGACAGGGCGGGAAACACCATATATTTT.

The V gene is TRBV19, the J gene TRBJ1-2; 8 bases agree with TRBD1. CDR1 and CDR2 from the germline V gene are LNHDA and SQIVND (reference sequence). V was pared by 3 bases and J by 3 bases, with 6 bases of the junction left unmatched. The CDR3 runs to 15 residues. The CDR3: CASSIRTGTDYGYTF. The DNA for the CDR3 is TGTGCCAGTAGTATTCGGACAGGGACTGACTATGGCTACACCTTC.

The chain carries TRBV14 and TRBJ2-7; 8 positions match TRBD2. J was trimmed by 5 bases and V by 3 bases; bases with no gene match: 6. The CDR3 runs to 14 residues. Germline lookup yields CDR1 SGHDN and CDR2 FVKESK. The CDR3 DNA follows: TGTGCCAGCAGCCACTCTAGCGGGCGGAACGAGCAGTACTTC. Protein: CASSHSSGRNEQYF.

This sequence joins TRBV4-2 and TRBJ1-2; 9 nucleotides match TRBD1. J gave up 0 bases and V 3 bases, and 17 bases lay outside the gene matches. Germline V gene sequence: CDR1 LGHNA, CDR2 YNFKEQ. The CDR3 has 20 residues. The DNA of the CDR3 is TGTGCCAGCAGCCATGTTTCCGGGACAGGGTCCCAAAGATCTAACTATGGCTACACCTTC. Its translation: CASSHVSGTGSQRSNYGYTF.

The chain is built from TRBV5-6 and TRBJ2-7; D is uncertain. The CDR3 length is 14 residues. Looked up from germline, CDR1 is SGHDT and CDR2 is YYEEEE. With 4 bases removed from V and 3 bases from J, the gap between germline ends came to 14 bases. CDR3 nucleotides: TGTGCCAGCAGCCTCCGTTCGGGTTACTACGAGCAGTACTTC. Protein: CASSLRSGYYEQYF.

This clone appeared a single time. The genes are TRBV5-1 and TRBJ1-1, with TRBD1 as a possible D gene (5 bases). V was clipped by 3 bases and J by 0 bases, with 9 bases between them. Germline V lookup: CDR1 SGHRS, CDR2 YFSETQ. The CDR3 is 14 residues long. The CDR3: CASSSTVLNTEAFF. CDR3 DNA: TGCGCCAGCAGCTCGACAGTTTTGAACACTGAAGCTTTCTTT.

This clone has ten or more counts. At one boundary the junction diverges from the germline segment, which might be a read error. The CDR3 reads CASIRTAGTPTYF. Written as DNA, the CDR3 is TGTGCCAGCATTAGGACAGCCGGCACCCCAACCTACTTC. The V gene is TRBV6-6, the J gene TRBJ1-2; possible D gene TRBD1, 6 bases. CDR1 is MNHNY, CDR2 SVGAGI, per germline (reference sequence). This CDR3 has 13 residues.